Listed below are T cell receptor beta chains from one sample, sequenced in a study of shared clonotypes between healthy human individuals. Profiled with immunoSEQ multiplex PCR; TCRdb holds only in-frame clones, not every one. The sample includes millions of clones, around nine tenths of them seen just once. The sample comprised naive CD4+ T cells sorted from blood. Receptors originate from a young man in good health. Both conserved end residues are part of each CDR3. The order of the fields is clone size, CDR3 length, V gene, J gene, D gene, CDR3 DNA, CDR3 protein. D genes are given only for firm matches. Some rows mark clone size as missing; the rest say once, few, many or name a class of expanded clone.

-	12	TRBV7-6	TRBJ2-1	-	TGTGCCAGCAGCTTAGCGCTGGATGAGCAGTTCTTC	CASSLALDEQFF
-	12	TRBV27	TRBJ2-7	TRBD1	TGTGCCAGCCGATCTACAGGGGGCGAGCAGTACTTC	CASRSTGGEQYF
-	14	TRBV19	TRBJ1-6	TRBD1	TGTGCCAGTAGACTGGACAGGGGGAATTCACCCCTCCACTTT	CASRLDRGNSPLHF
-	15	TRBV5-1	TRBJ1-1	TRBD1	TGCGCCAGCAGCCCCATGGGGGGGACAGGGTCTGAAGCTTTCTTT	CASSPMGGTGSEAFF
-	16	TRBV5-1	TRBJ2-3	-	TGCGCCAGCAGCTGGGGAGGACAGACCCGCGGAGATACGCAGTATTTT	CASSWGGQTRGDTQYF
-	13	TRBV5-1	TRBJ2-5	-	TGCGCCAGCAGCTTTCGGGACCAAGAGACCCAGTACTTC	CASSFRDQETQYF
-	16	TRBV7-7	TRBJ2-2	-	TGTGCTAGCAGCCGCCACGCGGTCTCGAACACCGGGGAGCTGTTTTTT	CASSRHAVSNTGELFF
-	15	TRBV5-6	TRBJ2-7	-	TGTGCCAGCAGCTTGTTAGCCGTGGCTAATTCCGAGCAGTACTTC	CASSLLAVANSEQYF
-	14	TRBV25-1	TRBJ1-5	-	TGTGCCAGCAGTGAGTGGGGCTCCAATCAGCCCCAGCATTTT	CASSEWGSNQPQHF
-	16	TRBV28	TRBJ2-5	TRBD2	TGTGCCAGCAGTCCACTCACTGCGGGGGTCCAGACGAGCCAGTACTTC	CASSPLTAGVQTSQYF
-	18	TRBV2	TRBJ2-1	TRBD2	TGTGCCAGCGGAGGACTAGCGGGAGCCCATAGCTCCTACAATGAGCAGTTCTTC	CASGGLAGAHSSYNEQFF
-	15	TRBV9	TRBJ2-5	-	TGTGCCAGCAGCCCCCGCGTGGCTAGCAAAGAGACCCAGTACTTC	CASSPRVASKETQYF
once	15	TRBV5-4	TRBJ2-2	-	TGTGCCAGCAGCTTGGACGGGTACAACACCGGGGAGCTGTTTTTT	CASSLDGYNTGELFF
-	15	TRBV5-1	TRBJ2-2	TRBD1	TGCGCCAGCAGCTGGACAGGGGTGAACACCGGGGAGCTGTTTTTT	CASSWTGVNTGELFF
-	14	TRBV6-1	TRBJ1-5	-	TGTGCCAGCAGTGCGGGGGTCGACAATCAGCCCCAGCATTTT	CASSAGVDNQPQHF
-	12	TRBV10-3	TRBJ2-5	-	TGTGCCATCTCAACGGGACAAGAGACCCAGTACTTC	CAISTGQETQYF
-	16	TRBV27	TRBJ2-2	-	TGTGCCAGCAGTTTGCGGGCCTACCACAACACCGGGGAGCTGTTTTTT	CASSLRAYHNTGELFF
-	16	TRBV18	TRBJ1-5	TRBD1	TGTGCCAGCTCAACCTTGGGACAGAATGGGAATCAGCCCCAGCATTTT	CASSTLGQNGNQPQHF
-	13	TRBV5-1	TRBJ1-5	-	TGCGCCAGCAGCTTGGCACCTAATCAGCCCCAGCATTTT	CASSLAPNQPQHF
-	13	TRBV18	TRBJ1-5	-	TGTGCCAGTTCCCAGGGGCGCAATCAGCCCCAGCATTTT	CASSQGRNQPQHF
-	19	TRBV7-9	TRBJ2-7	TRBD1	TGTGCCAGCAGCTTAGTGGGGGACAGGGGGCAAAGCGGGGCCTACGAGCAGTACTTC	CASSLVGDRGQSGAYEQYF
-	16	TRBV4-1	TRBJ1-5	-	TGCGCCAGCAGCCAAGATATAAGGGGCAAGAATCAGCCCCAGCATTTT	CASSQDIRGKNQPQHF
-	14	TRBV5-8	TRBJ1-6	-	TGTGCCAGCAGTTTGGGGAGCGCTTTTATGGCCCTCCACTTT	CASSLGSAFMALHF
-	14	TRBV10-3	TRBJ2-7	TRBD2	TGTGCCATCAGTCGGCTAGCGGCCTCCTACGAGCAGTACTTC	CAISRLAASYEQYF
-	13	TRBV6-6	TRBJ1-5	-	TGTGCCAGCCGCAGGGGATCGAATCAGCCCCAGCATTTT	CASRRGSNQPQHF
once	15	TRBV6-6	TRBJ2-1	TRBD2	TGTGCCAGCAGTTACGCGACTAGCGGCTCCAATGAGCAGTTCTTC	CASSYATSGSNEQFF
-	16	TRBV6-1	TRBJ1-1	TRBD1	TGTGCCAGCAGTGGTCCCCGGACAGGACTGAACACTGAAGCTTTCTTT	CASSGPRTGLNTEAFF
-	14	TRBV2	TRBJ1-5	-	TGTGCCAGCAGTGAATTAGTAGGGAGTCAGCCCCAGCATTTT	CASSELVGSQPQHF
-	14	TRBV13	TRBJ2-7	-	TGTGCCAGCAGCCCTATCCCAACTCGCCACGAGCAGTACTTC	CASSPIPTRHEQYF
-	13	TRBV18	TRBJ2-7	-	TGTGCCAGCTCACCACCGATTGTCGGCGAGCAGTACTTC	CASSPPIVGEQYF
-	12	TRBV10-3	TRBJ2-7	-	TGTGCCATCAGTGAGTCGTGGAACGAGCAGTACTTC	CAISESWNEQYF
-	12	TRBV30	TRBJ2-5	-	TGTGCCTGGAGTGTGGTTCAGGAGACCCAGTACTTC	CAWSVVQETQYF
-	17	TRBV5-1	TRBJ1-4	-	TGCGCCAGCAGCTTGACAGCCTCTAAATCAACTAATGAAAAACTGTTTTTT	CASSLTASKSTNEKLFF
-	17	TRBV9	TRBJ2-3	TRBD1	TGTGCCAGCAGTCGAAGACAGGGGAGGATTGAATCAGATACGCAGTATTTT	CASSRRQGRIESDTQYF
-	12	TRBV19	TRBJ1-1	-	TGTGCCAGCCCTACAGGGAAGACTGAAGCTTTCTTT	CASPTGKTEAFF
-	14	TRBV6-6	TRBJ1-1	TRBD1	TGTGCCAGCAGGGGGACAGGGACCGGCACTGAAGCTTTCTTT	CASRGTGTGTEAFF
-	14	TRBV28	TRBJ2-3	TRBD2	TGTGCCAGCGGCGACGGGGGGATAACAGATACGCAGTATTTT	CASGDGGITDTQYF
-	14	TRBV7-8	TRBJ1-1	TRBD1	TGTGCCAGCAGCCCCTGGACAGGCAACACTGAAGCTTTCTTT	CASSPWTGNTEAFF
-	12	TRBV2	TRBJ2-3	-	TGTGCCAGCAGGGGAAGCACAGATACGCAGTATTTT	CASRGSTDTQYF
-	16	TRBV18	TRBJ1-5	-	TGTGCCAGCTCACCGGGACGGACGGGTACCAATCAGCCCCAGCATTTT	CASSPGRTGTNQPQHF
-	15	TRBV7-2	TRBJ2-7	-	TGTGCCAGCAGCTGGAAGGGACCGCCAGCCTACGAGCAGTACTTC	CASSWKGPPAYEQYF
-	17	TRBV30	TRBJ2-1	TRBD2	TGTGCCTGGAGTGTATTCTTAACTAGCGGGCGATACAATGAGCAGTTCTTC	CAWSVFLTSGRYNEQFF
-	14	TRBV10-3	TRBJ1-2	-	TGTGCCATCAGTGAAGACAGATCTTCGGGCGGCTACACCTTC	CAISEDRSSGGYTF
-	16	TRBV21-1	TRBJ2-7	-	TGTGCCAGCAGCAGGCATTATGGAGTGACGACCTACGAGCAGTACTTC	CASSRHYGVTTYEQYF
-	12	TRBV6-6	TRBJ2-1	-	TGTGCCAGCAGTTACGAGGGTAATGAGCAGTTCTTC	CASSYEGNEQFF
-	14	TRBV2	TRBJ2-2	-	TGTGCCAGCCGAGGGACGGTCAACACCGGGGAGCTGTTTTTT	CASRGTVNTGELFF
-	11	TRBV20-1	TRBJ2-7	-	TGCAGTGCTGAAACTAGCTACGAGCAGTACTTC	CSAETSYEQYF
-	16	TRBV18	TRBJ2-3	TRBD2	TGTGCCAGCTCACCCCTAGCGGGAGGGAGCACAGATACGCAGTATTTT	CASSPLAGGSTDTQYF
-	15	TRBV5-1	TRBJ2-2	-	TGCGCCAGCAGCTTGGACGGCGGAAACACCGGGGAGCTGTTTTTT	CASSLDGGNTGELFF
-	17	TRBV7-8	TRBJ1-1	TRBD1	TGTGCCAGCAGCTTACGGACAGGGGGTCTACCGAACACTGAAGCTTTCTTT	CASSLRTGGLPNTEAFF
-	13	TRBV6-1	TRBJ1-1	-	TGTGCCAGCAGATTGGCGGGGAACACTGAAGCTTTCTTT	CASRLAGNTEAFF